The sample holds one count of the clone carrying this TCR beta chain. The sample comes from a study of blood T cell repertoires in COVID-19. Sequencing used immunoSEQ multiplex PCR; TCRdb keeps in-frame clones, though not all of them. This sample has over 400,000 clones, with around 85% found just once. Germline V gene sequence: CDR1 SNHLY, CDR2 FYNNEI. Between the trimmed V and J ends, which lost 4 bases and 4 bases, there was a span of 16 bases. The CDR3 sequence is 15 residues long. Sequenced material: peripheral blood. The receptor was isolated from a human donor in a cohort sampled during active COVID-19. The rearrangement uses TRBV2 and TRBJ1-2, with D possibly matching TRBD1 (6 bases). The CDR3 DNA follows: TGTGCCAGCAGTGTGGTGGGGGGGGCCTTCTATGGCTACACCTTC. Amino acid sequence: CASSVVGGAFYGYTF.